The rows below give T cell receptor beta chains drawn from one sample of a study of T cells after yellow fever vaccination. TCRdb ran MiXCR on the 5' RACE reads and lists one entry per CDR3 protein. The table shows around 590,000 distinct CDR3 sequences, with 9% to 15% occurring only once. Sample: PBMCs, taken on the day of the yellow fever booster vaccination. These receptors were obtained from a man younger than 45 who received the YFV17D yellow fever vaccine. The CDR3 runs from the conserved cysteine through the conserved F or W. The D gene is left open where the match is weak. Size tells how often a clone was seen (once, few, many) or the class of an expanded clone, and some rows leave it out.

CDR3 length,J gene,D gene,clone size,V gene,CDR3 protein,CDR3 DNA
16,TRBJ2-5,TRBD2,few,TRBV24-1,CATSDGMTSGKETQYF,TGTGCCACCAGTGATGGAATGACTAGCGGGAAAGAGACCCAGTACTTC
13,TRBJ1-1,TRBD1,few,TRBV6-1,CASRHRTGSEAFF,TGTGCCAGCAGACATAGGACAGGGTCGGAAGCTTTCTTT
16,TRBJ2-3,TRBD2,NA,TRBV20-1,CSARDLLAGGGDTQYF,TGCAGTGCTAGAGATCTTCTAGCGGGAGGAGGGGATACGCAGTATTTT
14,TRBJ2-7,TRBD1,NA,TRBV10-2,CASSDRVNSYEQYF,TGCGCCAGCTCCGACAGGGTGAACTCCTACGAGCAGTACTTC
15,TRBJ2-2,TRBD2,few,TRBV19,CASSIAAGVTGELFF,TGTGCCAGTAGTATTGCAGCGGGAGTGACCGGGGAGCTGTTTTTT
16,TRBJ1-2,TRBD1,few,TRBV19,CASTPGTGGKAKGYTF,TGTGCCAGTACTCCGGGGACAGGGGGCAAGGCAAAAGGCTACACCTTC
14,TRBJ2-2,TRBD1,NA,TRBV20-1,CSASTGSGTGELFF,TGCAGTGCTTCGACAGGGAGCGGCACCGGGGAGCTGTTTTTT
15,TRBJ1-6,NA,few,TRBV7-9,CASTLTVNGGAPLHF,TGTGCCAGCACCTTAACAGTGAATGGTGGGGCACCCCTCCACTTT
13,TRBJ2-2,NA,few,TRBV10-3,CAISTDGTGELFF,TGTGCCATCAGTACGGATGGCACCGGGGAGCTGTTTTTT
15,TRBJ2-7,NA,NA,TRBV5-1,CASSLSSPGSYEQYF,TGCGCCAGCAGCTTATCCAGCCCTGGGTCCTACGAGCAGTACTTC
12,TRBJ2-2,NA,few,TRBV20-1,CSAGWRTGELFF,TGCAGTGCTGGTTGGCGGACCGGGGAGCTGTTTTTT
11,TRBJ2-1,NA,NA,TRBV20-1,CSARTRNEQFF,TGCAGTGCTCGGACGAGGAATGAGCAGTTCTTC
13,TRBJ2-1,NA,few,TRBV20-1,CSAGRLVGDEQFF,TGCAGTGCTGGCAGACTAGTTGGCGATGAGCAGTTCTTC
14,TRBJ2-6,NA,few,TRBV7-9,CASSPESGANVLTF,TGTGCCAGCAGCCCGGAATCTGGGGCCAACGTCCTGACTTTC
15,TRBJ2-2,NA,NA,TRBV20-1,CSARDPYRGPGELFF,TGCAGTGCTAGAGATCCCTATAGGGGCCCCGGGGAGCTGTTTTTT
15,TRBJ2-5,TRBD1,NA,TRBV5-1,CASSGGQAAQETQYF,TGCGCCAGCAGTGGGGGACAGGCCGCACAAGAGACCCAGTACTTC
16,TRBJ1-1,TRBD1,few,TRBV14,CASNVPGQGMNTEAFF,TGTGCCAGCAACGTCCCGGGACAGGGTATGAACACTGAAGCTTTCTTT
15,TRBJ2-5,TRBD1,few,TRBV14,CASSPPGTAKETQYF,TGTGCCAGCAGCCCACCCGGGACAGCAAAAGAGACCCAGTACTTC
16,TRBJ2-2,TRBD2,many,TRBV7-2,CASSLGLAGYTGELFF,TGTGCCAGCAGTTTAGGTCTAGCGGGATACACCGGGGAGCTGTTTTTT
16,TRBJ2-7,TRBD2,NA,TRBV12-3/TRBV12-4,CASSARRLAPTYEQYF,TGTGCCAGCAGTGCTCGTCGACTAGCGCCGACCTACGAGCAGTACTTC
17,TRBJ2-3,TRBD2,NA,TRBV12-3/TRBV12-4,CASSLRLAGPPTDTQYF,TGTGCCAGCAGTTTGAGGCTAGCGGGCCCCCCCACAGATACGCAGTATTTT
15,TRBJ2-7,NA,NA,TRBV5-1,CASSLAPLKPYEQYF,TGCGCCAGCAGCTTGGCCCCATTGAAACCTTACGAGCAGTACTTC
14,TRBJ2-1,NA,NA,TRBV19,CASNWRGRNNEQFF,TGTGCCAGTAATTGGCGGGGACGCAACAATGAGCAGTTCTTC
13,TRBJ2-7,TRBD1,few,TRBV29-1,CSVDDRDSYEQYF,TGCAGCGTCGACGACAGGGATTCCTACGAGCAGTACTTC
14,TRBJ2-7,NA,few,TRBV27,CASSSTPGYYEQYF,TGTGCCAGCAGTTCTACGCCCGGATACTACGAGCAGTACTTC
17,TRBJ2-5,TRBD2,NA,TRBV20-1,CCARDWVAAGGEETQYF,TGCTGTGCTAGAGATTGGGTGGCGGCGGGAGGGGAAGAGACCCAGTACTTC
16,TRBJ1-2,NA,few,TRBV7-9,CASSLAGGRPYYGYTF,TGTGCCAGCAGCTTAGCAGGGGGACGTCCATACTATGGCTACACCTTC
16,TRBJ2-3,TRBD2,NA,TRBV7-2,CASSLTGGPNTDTQYF,TGTGCCAGCAGCTTAACGGGAGGCCCTAACACAGATACGCAGTATTTT
20,TRBJ2-7,TRBD2,few,TRBV7-8,CASSLAKSGYSGGSNYEQYF,TGTGCCAGCAGCTTAGCCAAGTCGGGCTATTCCGGCGGGAGCAACTACGAGCAGTACTTC
14,TRBJ1-4,NA,NA,TRBV5-1,CASSLGQQGEKLFF,TGCGCCAGCAGCTTGGGACAGCAGGGGGAAAAACTGTTTTTT
14,TRBJ1-2,TRBD1,many,TRBV5-1,CASSPGQANYGYTF,TGCGCCAGCAGCCCGGGACAGGCTAACTATGGCTACACCTTC
16,TRBJ2-7,NA,NA,TRBV29-1,CSVEDQKADQPYEQYF,TGCAGCGTTGAAGATCAGAAGGCCGATCAACCCTACGAGCAGTACTTC
12,TRBJ2-1,NA,few,TRBV12-3/TRBV12-4,CASRPSGTWQFF,TGTGCCAGCAGGCCGTCCGGGACTTGGCAGTTCTTC
13,TRBJ1-1,NA,NA,TRBV6-2/TRBV6-3,CASGAGGFTEAFF,TGTGCCAGCGGCGCCGGGGGGTTCACTGAAGCTTTCTTT
11,TRBJ1-4,NA,NA,TRBV28,CASIEGEKLFF,TGTGCCAGCATCGAAGGTGAAAAACTGTTTTTT
13,TRBJ1-2,NA,few,TRBV2,CASPKGANYGYTF,TGTGCCAGCCCGAAGGGCGCTAACTATGGCTACACCTTC
12,TRBJ2-7,NA,few,TRBV7-2,CASSSLVYEQYF,TGTGCCAGCAGCTCTCTAGTATACGAGCAGTACTTC
14,TRBJ2-3,NA,NA,TRBV20-1,CSASRGKSTDTQYF,TGCAGTGCTAGTCGGGGGAAAAGCACAGATACGCAGTATTTT
15,TRBJ2-1,TRBD2,NA,TRBV29-1,CSVVGLAGGQNEQFF,TGCAGCGTTGTCGGACTAGCGGGAGGACAGAATGAGCAGTTCTTC
16,TRBJ2-1,NA,few,TRBV6-7,CASSRGQIFCDNEQFF,TGTGCCAGCAGTCGAGGACAGATCTTTTGTGACAATGAGCAGTTCTTC
15,TRBJ2-6,NA,many,TRBV4-3,CASSSQSSGANVLTF,TGCGCCAGCAGCTCACAGTCCTCTGGGGCCAACGTCCTGACTTTC
13,TRBJ2-1,NA,NA,TRBV11-2,CASSLVVANEQFF,TGTGCCAGCAGCTTAGTTGTTGCCAATGAGCAGTTCTTC
14,TRBJ1-5,NA,few,TRBV27,CASSLLGPRNPQHF,TGTGCCAGCAGTTTATTAGGGCCACGCAACCCCCAGCATTTT
17,TRBJ1-2,TRBD1,few,TRBV7-2,CASSQGLGGRGPYGYTF,TGTGCCAGCAGCCAAGGACTGGGTGGTAGGGGGCCTTATGGCTACACCTTC
16,TRBJ2-7,TRBD2,NA,TRBV24-1,CATSDFGTSGRYEQYF,TGTGCCACCAGTGATTTCGGGACTAGCGGGAGGTACGAGCAGTACTTC
13,TRBJ1-1,NA,few,TRBV5-6,CASSEGFNTEAFF,TGTGCCAGCAGCGAAGGGTTTAACACTGAAGCTTTCTTT
14,TRBJ2-7,NA,many,TRBV5-1,CASSLEQGSYEQYF,TGCGCCAGCAGCTTGGAGCAGGGCTCCTACGAGCAGTACTTC
16,TRBJ2-3,TRBD2,few,TRBV18,CASSPAGSGRADTQYF,TGTGCCAGCTCACCAGCGGGCAGCGGGAGGGCCGATACGCAGTATTTT
15,TRBJ2-1,TRBD2,few,TRBV6-2/TRBV6-3,CASRQLAGDLGEQFF,TGTGCCAGCAGGCAACTAGCGGGAGATCTGGGTGAGCAGTTCTTC
15,TRBJ1-3,NA,few,TRBV5-1,CASSPGYLAGNTIYF,TGCGCCAGCAGCCCAGGGTATTTGGCTGGAAACACCATATATTTT
16,TRBJ2-5,TRBD2,few,TRBV5-5,CASSRQPGLVAETQYF,TGTGCCAGCAGTCGCCAACCGGGACTAGTTGCAGAGACCCAGTACTTC
16,TRBJ2-2,NA,NA,TRBV7-2,CASSVGPSRNTGELFF,TGTGCCAGCAGCGTAGGGCCGAGTAGGAACACCGGGGAGCTGTTTTTT
16,TRBJ1-5,NA,few,TRBV7-8,CASSLVPGRINQPQHF,TGTGCCAGCAGCTTAGTCCCGGGACGGATCAATCAGCCCCAGCATTTT
13,TRBJ2-3,NA,few,TRBV5-6,CASSNFQGDTQYF,TGTGCCAGCAGCAACTTCCAGGGAGATACGCAGTATTTT
15,TRBJ2-7,NA,NA,TRBV5-6,CASSQPDSDYYEQYF,TGTGCCAGCAGCCAACCCGACAGCGACTACTACGAGCAGTACTTC
14,TRBJ2-1,NA,many,TRBV20-1,CSASGVSSYNEQFF,TGCAGTGCTAGCGGGGTCAGCTCCTACAATGAGCAGTTCTTC
12,TRBJ2-7,NA,few,TRBV5-1,CASSLNMDEQYF,TGCGCCAGCAGCTTGAATATGGACGAGCAGTACTTC
14,TRBJ1-1,TRBD1,NA,TRBV2,CASRDRGIGTEAFF,TGTGCCAGCAGGGACAGGGGCATCGGGACTGAAGCTTTCTTT
14,TRBJ1-1,TRBD1,NA,TRBV2,CASSEWQGDAEAFF,TGTGCCAGCAGTGAGTGGCAGGGGGACGCTGAAGCTTTCTTT